These 28 T cell receptor beta chains were all obtained from the same sample, sequenced in a study of control samples from healthy donors and cancer patients. Method: immunoSEQ multiplex PCR; TCRdb's copy keeps in-frame clones and lacks some. The table has some 150,000 clones, approximately 94% seen once; the top ten hold about an eighth. The sequenced material came from blood. The receptors were gathered from a man in his forties in good health.

The genes are TRBV15 and TRBJ1-4; TRBD1 might be the D (5 bases). Germline assignment: CDR1 LNHNV and CDR2 YYDKDF (reference sequence). The CDR3 extends over 16 amino acids. Between the trimmed V and J ends, which lost 3 bases and 3 bases, there was a span of 14 bases. The CDR3 here is CATSSSRGLANEKLFF. CDR3 in DNA: TGTGCCACCAGCAGTTCTCGGGGCCTCGCTAATGAAAAACTGTTTTTT.

The chain carries TRBV3-1 (or the pseudogene TRBV3-2) and TRBJ2-6; possibly TRBD1 for D (6 bases). The germline V gene encodes CDR1 LGHDT and CDR2 YNNKEL (reference sequence). Deletions cut 4 bases from V and 6 bases from J, with 10 bases between. This CDR3 is 14 amino acids long. The CDR3 spells CASSRRTEANVLTF. The CDR3 DNA reads as TGTGCCAGCAGCCGTAGGACAGAGGCCAACGTCCTGACTTTC.

The genes are TRBV5-6 and TRBJ2-7; TRBD1 matches 7 bases. Germline V gene data show CDR1 as SGHDT and CDR2 as YYEEEE. The CDR3 sequence is 12 residues long. With 4 bases clipped from V and 5 bases from J, the junction kept 3 bases outside the gene matches. The DNA of the CDR3 is TGTGCCAGCAGCGGGGACAGCCACGAGCAGTACTTC. This encodes CASSGDSHEQYF.

The rearrangement links TRBV10-3 to TRBJ2-3, with a weak D call TRBD2 (6 bases). The CDR3 runs 14 residues. Trimming pared 3 bases from V and 6 bases from J, leaving 13 bases between. Germline V CDR1 and CDR2: ENHRY, SYGVKD. In nucleotides, the CDR3 is TGTGCCATCAGTGATCTCGGGGGTCGGGATACGCAGTATTTT. It translates to CAISDLGGRDTQYF.

The J gene is TRBJ2-1, the V gene TRBV24-1, with 12 nucleotides matching TRBD2. Germline V gene data show CDR1 as KGHDR and CDR2 as SFDVKD. V shed 3 bases, J shed 4 bases, and the junction held 3 bases outside the gene matches. CDR3 length equals 16 residues. CDR3 protein: CATSDPTSGSYNEQFF. For the CDR3, the DNA is TGTGCCACCAGTGATCCGACTAGCGGGAGTTACAATGAGCAGTTCTTC.

The CDR3 loop is CASSASEAFF. The CDR3 DNA follows: TGTGCCAGCAGTGCATCTGAAGCTTTCTTT. The rearrangement links TRBV2 to TRBJ1-1; D gene unclear. The ends were cut back, 4 bases at V and 6 bases at J, with 3 bases in the middle. CDR3 length: 10 residues. From germline, CDR1 is SNHLY and CDR2 FYNNEI.

This chain links TRBV29-1 with TRBJ1-5; 7 bases are a match to TRBD1. With 4 bases clipped from V and 2 bases from J, the junction kept 2 bases outside the gene matches. There are 13 residues in the CDR3. Per germline, CDR1 SQVTM and CDR2 ANQGSEA. CDR3 nucleotide sequence: TGCAGCGTTGTAGGGGGCGGCAATCAGCCCCAGCATTTT. Protein: CSVVGGGNQPQHF.

This chain links TRBV14 with TRBJ2-1; D is undetermined. V was clipped by 0 bases and J by 0 bases, with 12 bases between them. Germline assignment: CDR1 SGHDN and CDR2 FVKESK. The CDR3 runs 17 residues. The CDR3 spells CASSQDHGKSSYNEQFF. In nucleotides, the CDR3 is TGTGCCAGCAGCCAAGATCACGGCAAGAGCTCCTACAATGAGCAGTTCTTC.

V gene TRBV6-5 combines with J gene TRBJ2-7; tentative D call: TRBD1 (5 bases). The V end was cut by 0 bases, the J end by 5 bases, with 14 bases between. Per germline, CDR1 MNHEY and CDR2 SVGAGI. This CDR3 has 15 amino acids. CDR3 sequence (DNA): TGTGCCAGCAGTTACTCGAAGGCAGGGTATAACGAGCAGTACTTC. Protein product: CASSYSKAGYNEQYF.

This chain joins TRBV27 and TRBJ1-2; a weak D match, TRBD1 (5 bases). There are 14 residues in the CDR3. The germline V gene has CDR1 MNHEY and CDR2 SMNVEV (reference sequence). The V end was cut by 7 bases, the J end by 7 bases, with 19 bases between. CDR3 sequence reads: CASKVDSKVPGYTF. CDR3 in DNA: TGTGCCAGCAAGGTTGACAGCAAGGTCCCTGGCTACACCTTC.

In its sample, this clone was seen once. The V and J genes are TRBV5-1 and TRBJ1-2; the match to TRBD1 covers 7 bases. Germline V lookup: CDR1 SGHRS, CDR2 YFSETQ. Unmatched junction bases numbered 6, after V lost 6 bases and J lost 4 bases. The CDR3 sequence is 13 residues long. The CDR3 coding sequence is TGCGCCAGCACCTCCACAGGGGCCTATGGCTACACCTTC. It yields the protein CASTSTGAYGYTF.

The chain has TRBV5-6 and TRBJ1-1; no clear D. CDR3 length: 14 residues. V lost 4 bases, J lost 6 bases, and 16 bases lay in between. CDR1 SGHDT and CDR2 YYEEEE come from the germline V gene. For the CDR3, the DNA is TGTGCCAGCAGCGATCCCTTCCGGGCAGCTGAAGCTTTCTTT. This gives the protein CASSDPFRAAEAFF.

This clone showed up just once. The genes are TRBV19 and TRBJ1-1; no clear D. The germline gives CDR1 LNHDA, CDR2 SQIVND (reference sequence). Trimming pared 5 bases from V and 7 bases from J, leaving 11 bases between. The CDR3 is made up of 12 amino acids. This CDR3 is CASSSLGGEAFF. The CDR3 DNA sequence: TGTGCCAGTAGTTCGCTGGGCGGTGAAGCTTTCTTT.

This sequence joins TRBV7-2 and TRBJ1-1, with no clear D. V was trimmed by 2 bases and J by 5 bases, leaving 15 bases between them. CDR3 size: 15 residues. In germline, CDR1 is SGHTA, CDR2 FQGNSA. The CDR3 spells CASSLIEGIRTEAFF. As DNA, the CDR3 is TGTGCCAGCAGCTTAATTGAGGGAATTAGGACTGAAGCTTTCTTT.

V and J are TRBV4-1 and TRBJ1-1, with a possible D match to TRBD1 (5 bases). The V and J ends lost 7 bases and 0 bases respectively, with 18 bases between them. Germline values: CDR1 MGHRA, CDR2 YSYEKL. This CDR3 is built from 16 residues. The CDR3 reads CASKAQGRVVNTEAFF. The CDR3 DNA is TGCGCCAGCAAGGCCCAGGGTCGGGTGGTGAACACTGAAGCTTTCTTT.

The J gene is TRBJ1-2, the V gene TRBV29-1; 8 nucleotides align to TRBD1. The germline gives CDR1 SQVTM, CDR2 ANQGSEA. Losses at the gene ends were 7 bases for V and 8 bases for J; bases not matched to a gene: 12. The CDR3 spans 13 residues. The CDR3 nucleotides read TGCAGCGCCCTTCCGACAGGGGCCCCCGGCTACACCTTC. Protein: CSALPTGAPGYTF.

Comment on this clone: At one end, the junction sequence differs from germline, possibly due to a read error. The chain links TRBV7-7 to TRBJ2-5; 7 bases fit TRBD1. CDR1 and CDR2 from the germline V gene are SSHAT and FNYEAQ (reference sequence). This CDR3 region has 15 residues. The CDR3 is CASSLARGLGETQYF. In DNA form, the CDR3 reads TGTGCTAGCAGCTTAGCGAGGGGGCTTGGAGAGACCCAGTACTTC. Based on the CDR3 plus reference TRBV7-7 and TRBJ2-5, the full variable domain is GAGVSQSPRYKVTKRGQDVTLRCDPISSHATLYWYQQALGQGPEFLTYFNYEAQPDKSGLPSDRFSAERPEGSISTLTIQRTEQRDSAMYRCASSLARGLGETQYFGPGTRLLVL.

The chain joins TRBV12-3 or TRBV12-4 to TRBJ1-1; D is uncertain. Trimming removed 3 bases from V and 3 bases from J, with 8 bases in between. The CDR3 loop spans 13 amino acids. As DNA, the CDR3 is TGTGCCAGCAGTTTTTCCGGGGACACTGAAGCTTTCTTT. It is translated as CASSFSGDTEAFF.

The rearrangement links TRBV10-3 to TRBJ2-5; TRBD2 might be the D (6 bases). Per the germline V gene, CDR1 is ENHRY and CDR2 is SYGVKD. V dropped 4 bases and J dropped 5 bases, with 14 bases sitting between them. The length of the CDR3 is 14 residues. CDR3: CAISVSRDRETQYF. CDR3 DNA sequence: TGTGCCATCAGTGTTTCGCGGGATCGGGAGACCCAGTACTTC.

The rearrangement uses TRBV11-2 and TRBJ2-6; 7 positions agree with TRBD2. Germline CDR1 and CDR2: SGHAT and FQNNGV. V gave up 5 bases and J gave up 0 bases; unmatched junction bases: 10. This CDR3 is 18 amino acids long. For the CDR3, the DNA is TGTGCCAGCAGCCCATGGGGAGGGAATCCCTCTGGGGCCAACGTCCTGACTTTC. This translates into CASSPWGGNPSGANVLTF.

J is TRBJ2-1 and V is TRBV11-2; D is unclear. V was shortened by 1 base and J by 6 bases, with 7 bases between the two germline ends. The CDR3 runs to 13 residues. Germline loops: CDR1 SGHAT, CDR2 FQNNGV. As DNA, the CDR3 is TGTGCCAGCAGCTTAGGGCCTAGCAATGAGCAGTTCTTC. It specifies CASSLGPSNEQFF.

The chain joins TRBV12-3 or TRBV12-4 to TRBJ1-1; TRBD1 might be the D (5 bases). V was cut by 6 bases and J by 6 bases, with 8 bases left in between. CDR3 length equals 11 residues. The CDR3 sequence is CASRLGAEAFF. CDR3 in DNA: TGTGCCAGCAGACTGGGGGCTGAAGCTTTCTTT.

The gene calls are TRBV27 and TRBJ1-5; a possible D gene is TRBD1 (6 bases). The CDR3 runs 14 residues. V shed 5 bases and J shed 6 bases, with 14 bases lying between them. In germline, CDR1 is MNHEY, CDR2 SMNVEV (reference sequence). The CDR3 DNA is TGTGCCAGCAGTCCGCTGGGGGGCGGTCAGCCCCAGCATTTT. It translates to CASSPLGGGQPQHF.

This clone was seen a single time. The chain is built from TRBV5-6 and TRBJ2-2; TRBD2 matches at 8 bases. The CDR3 runs to 17 residues. With 4 bases clipped from V and 4 bases from J, the junction kept 12 bases outside the gene matches. Looked up from germline, CDR1 is SGHDT and CDR2 is YYEEEE. CDR3 region: CASSRLIKREGTGELFF. The CDR3 coding sequence is TGTGCCAGCAGCCGTCTTATAAAACGGGAGGGCACCGGGGAGCTGTTTTTT.

V and J are TRBV6-5 and TRBJ2-1; TRBD1 aligns across 10 bases. The germline V gene encodes CDR1 MNHEY and CDR2 SVGAGI. V lost 0 bases, J lost 6 bases, and 2 bases stayed unmatched. CDR3 length equals 15 residues. Here the CDR3 reads CASSYSGQGSNEQFF. CDR3 coding DNA: TGTGCCAGCAGTTACTCGGGACAGGGGTCCAATGAGCAGTTCTTC.

J is TRBJ2-7 and V is TRBV4-2; perhaps TRBD2 as D (6 bases). The V end was cut by 0 bases, the J end by 3 bases, with 12 bases between. Germline loops: CDR1 LGHNA, CDR2 YNFKEQ. The CDR3 is 15 residues long. This CDR3 reads CASSQDPGRSYEQYF. In DNA form, the CDR3 reads TGTGCCAGCAGCCAAGACCCAGGGAGGAGCTACGAGCAGTACTTC.

The chain couples TRBV5-5 to TRBJ2-1, with TRBD2 matching 11 bases. The CDR3 extends over 15 amino acids. CDR1 is SGHKS, CDR2 YYEKEE, per germline (reference sequence). After removal of 4 bases from V and 7 bases from J, the junction contained 7 bases not matched to a gene. CDR3 in amino acids: CASSARLAGWNEQFF. CDR3 DNA: TGTGCCAGCAGCGCTCGACTAGCGGGGTGGAATGAGCAGTTCTTC.

V is TRBV28 and J is TRBJ2-7; 9 nucleotides match TRBD2. The ends lost 3 bases at V and 4 bases at J; junction bases unmatched: 4. Per germline, CDR1 MDHEN and CDR2 SYDVKM. The CDR3 has 14 amino acids. The CDR3 DNA sequence: TGTGCCAGCAGTTTTGGCGGGAGGGGGTACGAGCAGTACTTC. It translates to CASSFGGRGYEQYF. The variable domain in full, with the rest retrieved from reference TRBV28 and TRBJ2-7, is DVKVTQSSRYLVKRTGEKVFLECVQDMDHENMFWYRQDPGLGLRLIYFSYDVKMKEKGDIPEGYSVSREKKERFSLILESASTNQTSMYLCASSFGGRGYEQYFGPGTRLTVT.